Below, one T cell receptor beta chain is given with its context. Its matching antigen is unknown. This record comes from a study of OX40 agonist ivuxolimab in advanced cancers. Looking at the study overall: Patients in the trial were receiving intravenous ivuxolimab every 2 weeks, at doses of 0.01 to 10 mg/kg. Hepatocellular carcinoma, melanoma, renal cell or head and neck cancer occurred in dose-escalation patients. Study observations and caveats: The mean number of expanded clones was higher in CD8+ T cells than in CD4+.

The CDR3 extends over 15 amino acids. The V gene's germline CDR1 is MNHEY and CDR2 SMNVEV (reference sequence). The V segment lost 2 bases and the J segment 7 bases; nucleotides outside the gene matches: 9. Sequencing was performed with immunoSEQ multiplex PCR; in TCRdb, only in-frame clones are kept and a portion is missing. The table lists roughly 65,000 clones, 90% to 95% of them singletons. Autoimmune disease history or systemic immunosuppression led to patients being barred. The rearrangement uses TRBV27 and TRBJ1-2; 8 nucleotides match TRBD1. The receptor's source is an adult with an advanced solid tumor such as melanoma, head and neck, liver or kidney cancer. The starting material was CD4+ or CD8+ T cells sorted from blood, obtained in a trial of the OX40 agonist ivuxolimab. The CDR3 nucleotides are TGTGCCAGCAGTTTACAGGGGGCGAAGGCTAGTGGCTACACCTTC. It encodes CASSLQGAKASGYTF.